The 24 T cell receptor beta chains below were found in one sample sequenced in a study of cytomegalovirus exposure and HLA in healthy donors. PCR used 60 Vbeta primers and 13 Jbeta primers. Clones were sequenced by immunoSEQ multiplex PCR, and TCRdb holds only the in-frame ones, with some missing. The sample lists some 150,000 clones; 73% were seen once. Sequencing was carried out using PBMCs. The receptors stem from a human donor in good health.

On this clone itself: The junction shows a germline mismatch at one end, possibly a read error. The same CDR3 is also encoded by other DNA sequences in this sample. The genes are TRBV5-4 and TRBJ1-1; no firm D call. CDR1 and CDR2 (germline): SGHNT, YYREEE (reference sequence). The CDR3 length is 13 residues. The chain's CDR3 is CASSPTANTEAFF. CDR3 bases: TGTGCCAGCAGCCCTACAGCCAACACTGAAGCCTTCTTT.

The chain recombines TRBV5-6 with TRBJ2-1, with TRBD2 identical over 10 bases. Germline V gene data show CDR1 as SGHDT and CDR2 as YYEEEE. The CDR3 consists of 17 residues. Trimming at V came to 0 bases and at J to 3 bases, leaving 6 bases not matched to a gene. CDR3 bases: TGTGCCAGCAGCTTGGGGCTAGCGGGGGCGATCTACAATGAGCAGTTCTTC. It encodes CASSLGLAGAIYNEQFF.

The chain couples TRBV5-4 to TRBJ1-2, with D hard to call. The CDR3 spans 13 residues. The V gene's germline CDR1 is SGHNT and CDR2 YYREEE (reference sequence). Trimming removed 4 bases at V and 4 bases at J, with 11 bases between. CDR3 loop: CASSMPTAYGYTF. The CDR3 bases are TGTGCCAGCAGCATGCCCACAGCCTATGGCTACACCTTC.

The chain recombines TRBV5-1 with TRBJ2-7, with a possible D match to TRBD1 (5 bases). V was pared by 0 bases and J by 0 bases, with 10 bases between. Germline-derived CDR1 and CDR2 are SGHRS and YFSETQ. The CDR3 is 15 amino acids. CDR3 nucleotides: TGCGCCAGCAGCTTGGAAGGGGCCTTCTCCTACGAGCAGTACTTC. Translation gives CASSLEGAFSYEQYF.

V usage is TRBV2 and J usage is TRBJ1-4; D possibly corresponds to TRBD1 (5 bases). CDR1 SNHLY and CDR2 FYNNEI come from the germline V gene. Deletions cut 10 bases from V and 7 bases from J, with 16 bases between. The CDR3 runs 13 residues. CDR3 nucleotide sequence: TGTGCCATCGATGGGGGACTTGCTGAAAAACTGTTTTTT. Its translation is CAIDGGLAEKLFF.

V gene TRBV6-5 combines with J gene TRBJ1-5; 7 nucleotides align to TRBD1. CDR1 MNHEY and CDR2 SVGAGI come from the germline V gene. J lost 3 bases, V lost 9 bases, and 5 bases had no gene match. This CDR3 has 13 amino acids. Here the CDR3 DNA reads TGTGCCAGTAGCAGGGGGTCCAATCAGCCCCAGCATTTT. Encoded protein: CASSRGSNQPQHF.

The rearrangement joins TRBV27 to TRBJ1-2; 7 bases match TRBD1. Germline V gene data show CDR1 as MNHEY and CDR2 as SMNVEV (reference sequence). The CDR3 contains 12 residues. Trimming took 5 bases from V and 7 from J; bases not matched to a gene: 4. The CDR3: CASSGGGSGYTF. The CDR3 DNA reads as TGTGCCAGCAGTGGAGGGGGCTCTGGCTACACCTTC.

The chain joins TRBV6-5 to TRBJ2-5, with no clear D. The germline V and J ends were trimmed by 0 bases and 1 base, with 6 bases remaining between them. Germline CDR1 and CDR2: MNHEY and SVGAGI. The CDR3 is made up of 14 amino acids. The CDR3 nucleotides are TGTGCCAGCAGTTACTCCCCCAGCCAAGAGACCCAGTACTTC. As protein: CASSYSPSQETQYF.

The V and J genes are TRBV15 and TRBJ2-3; D may be TRBD2 (6 bases). Germline CDR1 is LNHNV and CDR2 is YYDKDF (reference sequence). The CDR3 totals 15 residues. Between the trimmed V and J ends, which lost 5 bases and 5 bases, there was a span of 17 bases. CDR3 sequence: CATSPPGGVVDTQYF. The DNA for the CDR3 is TGTGCCACCAGCCCCCCCGGAGGGGTAGTAGATACGCAGTATTTT.

This chain uses TRBV6-5 with TRBJ2-2, with a weak D call TRBD2 (7 bases). The CDR3 covers 15 residues. V lost 2 bases and J 7 bases, leaving 14 bases between the germline ends. In germline, CDR1 is MNHEY, CDR2 SVGAGI. CDR3 loop: CASSYHGGQGGELFF. DNA for the CDR3: TGTGCCAGCAGTTACCACGGGGGGCAGGGCGGGGAGCTGTTTTTT.

The gene calls are TRBV25-1 and TRBJ1-6; a weak D match, TRBD1 (6 bases). The V and J ends lost 2 bases and 7 bases respectively, with 12 bases between them. There are 15 residues in the CDR3. Germline values: CDR1 MGHDK, CDR2 SYGVNS. This chain's CDR3 is CASSEGGQRNSPLHF. The CDR3 DNA is TGTGCCAGCAGTGAAGGAGGACAGAGAAATTCACCCCTCCACTTT.

This clone was detected only a few times. The rearrangement uses TRBV14 and TRBJ2-7, with D perhaps matching TRBD2 (5 bases). CDR3 size: 15 residues. V was cut by 1 base and J by 2 bases, with 12 bases left in between. Per the germline V gene, CDR1 is SGHDN and CDR2 is FVKESK. The CDR3 DNA follows: TGTGCCAGCAGCCAAGGGAGGAAGGCAGCCTACGAGCAGTACTTC. It is translated as CASSQGRKAAYEQYF. The full variable domain, rest sourced from reference TRBV14 and TRBJ2-7, is EAGVTQFPSHSVIEKGQTVTLRCDPISGHDNLYWYRRVMGKEIKFLLHFVKESKQDESGMPNNRFLAERTGGTYSTLKVQPAELEDSGVYFCASSQGRKAAYEQYFGPGTRLTVT.

This chain joins TRBV28 and TRBJ2-3, with TRBD2 matching over 14 bases. V lost 6 bases, J lost 3 bases, and 8 bases stayed unmatched. The CDR3 extends over 17 amino acids. Germline values: CDR1 MDHEN, CDR2 SYDVKM. CDR3 in amino acids: CASSYLTSGGATDTQYF. CDR3 coding DNA: TGTGCCAGCAGCTACCTGACTAGCGGGGGGGCAACAGATACGCAGTATTTT. The whole variable domain, filled in from reference TRBV28 and TRBJ2-3, reads DVKVTQSSRYLVKRTGEKVFLECVQDMDHENMFWYRQDPGLGLRLIYFSYDVKMKEKGDIPEGYSVSREKKERFSLILESASTNQTSMYLCASSYLTSGGATDTQYFGPGTRLTVL.

This clone was counted once. The chain uses TRBV29-1 and TRBJ2-5, with TRBD2 identical over 9 bases. The J segment lost 5 bases and the V segment lost 6 bases, leaving 10 bases of the junction unmatched. The CDR3 extends over 14 amino acids. Per the germline V gene, CDR1 is SQVTM and CDR2 is ANQGSEA. The CDR3 spells CSVGGREGLETQYF. The CDR3 region has the DNA TGCAGCGTCGGAGGGCGGGAGGGCCTGGAGACCCAGTACTTC.

The V gene is TRBV10-3, the J gene TRBJ2-3; 10 bases agree with TRBD2. The ends lost 3 bases at V and 3 bases at J; junction bases unmatched: 3. Germline CDR1 reads ENHRY; CDR2 reads SYGVKD. The CDR3 extends over 15 amino acids. The CDR3 DNA sequence: TGTGCCATCAGTGATCTAGCGGGAGCGACAGATACGCAGTATTTT. Translating it yields CAISDLAGATDTQYF.

This clone appeared once. The chain has TRBV5-1 and TRBJ2-3, with 7 bases identical to TRBD1. Germline loops: CDR1 SGHRS, CDR2 YFSETQ. This CDR3 is 13 amino acids long. Trimming took 5 bases from V and 5 from J; bases not matched to a gene: 5. As DNA, the CDR3 is TGCGCCAGCAGAAGGGGGCAGGAAGATACGCAGTATTTT. Translated, it gives CASRRGQEDTQYF.

The rearrangement uses TRBV4-1 and TRBJ2-5; 14 bases are a match to TRBD2. From germline, CDR1 is MGHRA and CDR2 YSYEKL. The CDR3 covers 17 residues. The V segment lost 3 bases and the J segment 3 bases; nucleotides outside the gene matches: 6. In DNA form, the CDR3 reads TGCGCCAGCAGCCATGCGACTAGCGGGAGGGAGGAAGAGACCCAGTACTTC. The encoded protein is CASSHATSGREEETQYF.

This clone was found a few times. This rearrangement joins TRBV6-5 to TRBJ1-5, with D unclear. The CDR3 covers 13 residues. From germline, CDR1 is MNHEY and CDR2 SVGAGI. V was pared by 4 bases and J by 4 bases, with 8 bases between. This CDR3 is CASSLQVNQPQHF. CDR3 nucleotide sequence: TGTGCCAGCAGTTTGCAGGTTAATCAGCCCCAGCATTTT.

The chain recombines TRBV5-1 with TRBJ2-1; 8 bases match TRBD1. Trimming at V came to 4 bases and at J to 7 bases, leaving 4 bases not matched to a gene. The CDR3 consists of 13 residues. CDR1 and CDR2 from the germline V gene are SGHRS and YFSETQ. The DNA of the CDR3 is TGCGCCAGCAGCATACGACAGGGGAATGAGCAGTTCTTC. Encoded protein: CASSIRQGNEQFF.

This chain joins TRBV21-1 and TRBJ2-2; the table's D call, TRBD1, has no DNA check behind it. TRBV21-1 is labeled a pseudogene. The CDR3 loop spans 15 amino acids. The DNA of the CDR3 is TGTGCCAGCAGCAAAGGACAGGGATCGCCCGGGGAGCTGTTTTTT. Protein sequence: CASSKGQGSPGELFF.

J is TRBJ2-7 and V is TRBV6-1; perhaps TRBD1 as D (6 bases). The CDR3 consists of 13 residues. Germline V gene lookup returns CDR1 MNHNS and CDR2 SASEGT. Trimming removed 6 bases at V and 4 bases at J, with 13 bases between. The CDR3 DNA reads TGTGCCAGCAGCCCCCGGGACACTTACGAGCAGTACTTC. Protein product: CASSPRDTYEQYF.

This clone was counted a few times. The chain is built from TRBV18 and TRBJ2-5; 7 bases are a match to TRBD1. V dropped 4 bases and J dropped 1; count of bases not matched to a gene: 3. Germline V lookup: CDR1 KGHSH, CDR2 LQKENI. The CDR3 runs to 14 residues. CDR3 nucleotides: TGTGCCAGCTCACTGTGGGACAGCCAAGAGACCCAGTACTTC. Its protein is CASSLWDSQETQYF.

CDR3 in amino acids: CASSLALTGDGYTF. Written as DNA, the CDR3 is TGTGCCAGCAGCTTAGCATTAACAGGGGATGGCTACACCTTC. This chain uses TRBV7-9 with TRBJ1-2, with 7 bases matching TRBD1. In germline, CDR1 is SEHNR, CDR2 FQNEAQ (reference sequence). The CDR3 length is 14 residues. V was pared by 0 bases and J by 6 bases, with 4 bases of the junction left unmatched.

This chain connects TRBV15 to TRBJ1-1; weak D call: TRBD1 (6 bases). The germline V gene has CDR1 LNHNV and CDR2 YYDKDF (reference sequence). With 5 bases removed from V and 1 base from J, the gap between germline ends came to 17 bases. The CDR3 has 16 residues. The CDR3 loop is CATSRSQGAGNTEAFF. The CDR3 bases are TGTGCCACCAGCCGTTCACAGGGTGCGGGGAACACTGAAGCTTTCTTT.